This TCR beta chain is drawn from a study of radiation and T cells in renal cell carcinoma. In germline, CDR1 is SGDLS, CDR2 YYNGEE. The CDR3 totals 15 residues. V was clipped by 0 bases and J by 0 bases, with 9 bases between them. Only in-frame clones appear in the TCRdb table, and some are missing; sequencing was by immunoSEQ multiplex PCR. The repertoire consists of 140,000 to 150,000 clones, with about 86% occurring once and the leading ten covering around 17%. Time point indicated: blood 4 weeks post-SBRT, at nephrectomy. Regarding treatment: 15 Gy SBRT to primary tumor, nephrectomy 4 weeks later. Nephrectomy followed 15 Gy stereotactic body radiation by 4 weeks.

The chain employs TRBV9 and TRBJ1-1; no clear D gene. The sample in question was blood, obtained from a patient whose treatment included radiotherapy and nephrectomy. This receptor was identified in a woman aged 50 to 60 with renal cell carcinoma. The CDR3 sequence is CASSVGALVNTEAFF. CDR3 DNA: TGTGCCAGCAGCGTAGGTGCACTGGTGAACACTGAAGCTTTCTTT.